What follows are 2 T cell receptor beta chains derived from one specimen sequenced in a study of blood T cell repertoires in COVID-19. Profiled with immunoSEQ multiplex PCR; TCRdb holds only in-frame clones, not every one. The table includes approximately 180,000 clones, around 85% detected once. The source material was peripheral blood. The receptors here all came from a woman over 75 with acute or convalescent COVID-19.

This clone has just one count. V gene TRBV11-2 combines with J gene TRBJ2-7, with 11 bases that match TRBD1. Trimming at V came to 5 bases and at J to 6 bases, leaving 18 bases not matched to a gene. Germline loops: CDR1 SGHAT, CDR2 FQNNGV. CDR3 length: 18 residues. This chain's CDR3 is CASSDRPGTGGSSGEQYF. Written as DNA, the CDR3 is TGTGCCAGCAGCGACAGACCCGGGACAGGGGGTTCTTCGGGCGAGCAGTACTTC.

This chain links TRBV2 with TRBJ2-5; TRBD1 agrees at 12 bases. J lost 5 bases, V lost 9 bases, and 10 bases had no gene match. CDR1 and CDR2 (germline): SNHLY, FYNNEI. This CDR3 spans 15 amino acids. The CDR3 DNA reads TGTGCCAGTGCGTCTGGGACAGGGGGCTTTGAGACCCAGTACTTC. Translation gives CASASGTGGFETQYF.